This entry describes one T cell receptor beta chain. Its antigen is not identified. Primers included in the PCR were 60 Vbeta and 13 Jbeta primers. Produced via immunoSEQ multiplex PCR; TCRdb's table is partial and in-frame only. The repertoire holds about 100,000 clones, less than 85% seen once, with approximately 2.4% in the top ten. The sample comes from a study of cytomegalovirus exposure and HLA in healthy donors. Findings and caveats of the study: Reports showed the classifier diagnosing cytomegalovirus status with high specificity and sensitivity. Later analysis placed DRB1 highest and HLA-C lowest in TCR association rates, which differed by HLA locus. There were a few CMV-associated chains whose specificity for CMV antigens was confirmed in vitro.

The V segment lost 4 bases and the J segment 8 bases; nucleotides outside the gene matches: 6. Looked up from germline, CDR1 is MDHEN and CDR2 is SYDVKM. This CDR3 is built from 14 residues. Sequences were obtained from PBMCs. The sequence came from a young man in good health and CMV-seronegative. The chain couples TRBV28 to TRBJ1-2; 11 positions match TRBD1. The DNA of the CDR3 is TGTGCCAGCAGTTCCGGACAGGGGGCGCAGGGCTACACCTTC. It codes for CASSSGQGAQGYTF.